Below are 12 T cell receptor beta chains sequenced from a single sample in a study of T cells in Graves' hyperthyroidism and ophthalmopathy (dated by TCRdb to the late 2010s). The library was produced with multiplex PCR. Sequencing relied on an Illumina HiSeq 2000. Amplification of TCR beta CDR3 regions was carried out from RNA transcripts. The TCR CDR3 was subjected to a first round of RT-PCR using the HTBI primer set and the Qiagen OneStep RT-PCR kit. The public sequencing data were trimmed at Q25 with fastp and processed into clonotypes with MiXCR by TCRdb, which kept only in-frame beta chains. Rows are unified per CDR3 protein, each entry keeping the most common DNA and genes. This sample lists hundreds of thousands of distinct CDR3 sequences; approximately 14% were detected once. The ten largest clones add up to 4% to 5.5% of the sample. The specimen was blood. Source of these receptors: a middle-aged woman with Graves' ophthalmopathy.

The gene calls are TRBV9 and TRBJ2-7; possibly TRBD2 for D (6 bases). The V end lost 0 bases, the J end lost 2 bases, and 9 bases lay between the germline ends. The CDR3 length is 14 residues. Germline-derived CDR1 and CDR2 are SGDLS and YYNGEE. CDR3 DNA: TGTGCCAGCAGCGTAGGGGAGGCCACCTACGAGCAGTACTTC. Translating gives CASSVGEATYEQYF.

The table lists this clonotype with many counts. The chain carries TRBV28 and TRBJ2-7; 7 nucleotides agree with TRBD2. Trimming removed 7 bases from V and 4 bases from J; junction bases left unmatched: 10. CDR3 size: 14 residues. CDR1 is MDHEN, CDR2 SYDVKM, per germline. CDR3 sequence reads: CASTHGLAEYEQYF. The CDR3 DNA reads TGTGCCAGCACCCATGGGCTAGCGGAGTACGAGCAGTACTTC.

This clonotype was observed at least ten times. This chain links TRBV5-4 with TRBJ2-5; 12 bases align to TRBD2. Germline lookup yields CDR1 SGHNT and CDR2 YYREEE (reference sequence). V trimming: 0 bases; J trimming: 5 bases; junction bases outside the gene matches: 11. This CDR3 is built from 18 residues. Written as DNA, the CDR3 is TGTGCCAGCAGCTTGGTGCCTAGCGGGAGGGCCTTAGGCGAGACCCAGTACTTC. It encodes CASSLVPSGRALGETQYF.

This clonotype appeared many times. The chain employs TRBV7-8 and TRBJ1-1; no reliable D call. The CDR3 has 15 amino acids. Germline lookup yields CDR1 SGHVS and CDR2 FQNEAQ. Deletions cut 0 bases from V and 4 bases from J, with 12 bases between. CDR3 sequence reads: CASSLAGSLGTEAFF. The CDR3 DNA is TGTGCCAGCAGCTTAGCAGGAAGCTTGGGCACTGAAGCTTTCTTT.

The chain recombines TRBV5-1 with TRBJ1-1; D gene ambiguous. Trimming pared 0 bases from V and 5 bases from J, leaving 11 bases between. The CDR3 consists of 14 residues. Germline V gives CDR1 SGHRS, CDR2 YFSETQ. The CDR3 reads CASSLAGLMTEAFF. CDR3 nucleotide sequence: TGCGCCAGCAGCTTGGCGGGGTTAATGACTGAAGCTTTCTTT. Combining the CDR3 with reference TRBV5-1 and TRBJ1-1 gives the whole variable domain KAGVTQTPRYLIKTRGQQVTLSCSPISGHRSVSWYQQTPGQGLQFLFEYFSETQRNKGNFPGRFSGRQFSNSRSEMNVSTLELGDSALYLCASSLAGLMTEAFFGQGTRLTVV.

This clonotype was detected only a few times. The rearrangement joins TRBV2 to TRBJ2-7; D call uncertain. Per germline, CDR1 SNHLY and CDR2 FYNNEI. Trimming removed 3 bases from V and 10 bases from J, with 16 bases in between. The CDR3 is 13 amino acids. DNA of the CDR3: TGTGCCAGCAGTGAGTTGGAGACCCCCGGACAGTACTTC. The encoded protein is CASSELETPGQYF.

This clonotype was counted a few times. The chain is built from TRBV7-2 and TRBJ2-7, with 9 bases fitting TRBD1. Germline V CDR1 and CDR2: SGHTA, FQGNSA. This CDR3 has 15 residues. V was pared by 5 bases and J by 4 bases, with 9 bases of the junction left unmatched. The CDR3 DNA reads as TGTGCCAGCAGCCTACAGGGGGCGAGTGGTTACGAGCAGTACTTC. This encodes CASSLQGASGYEQYF.

This clonotype has ten or more counts. The chain carries TRBV3-1 and TRBJ1-3; no reliable D call. Trimming pared 7 bases from V and 3 bases from J, leaving 10 bases between. Germline V gene lookup returns CDR1 LGHDT and CDR2 YNNKEL (reference sequence). This CDR3 region has 13 residues. CDR3 sequence: CASISSYGNTIYF. CDR3 nucleotides: TGTGCCAGCATCTCATCCTATGGAAACACCATATATTTT.

This clonotype was counted many times. This chain connects TRBV6-2 or TRBV6-3 to TRBJ1-5; the D gene is possibly TRBD1 (5 bases). There are 16 residues in the CDR3. Germline V CDR1 and CDR2: MNHEY, SVGEGT. V lost 2 bases and J lost 0, with 11 bases in between. This CDR3 reads CASSYERDDSNQPQHF. As DNA, the CDR3 is TGTGCCAGCAGTTACGAGAGGGACGATAGCAATCAGCCCCAGCATTTT.

This clonotype came up many times. The V gene is TRBV12-3 or TRBV12-4, the J gene TRBJ2-5, with 8 bases matching TRBD2. The CDR3 is 14 residues long. With V trimmed by 7 bases and J by 3 bases, 7 bases remained unmatched. The chain's CDR3 is CASTGLAGKETQYF. CDR3 coding DNA: TGTGCCAGCACAGGACTAGCAGGGAAAGAGACCCAGTACTTC.

This clonotype occurred many times. The chain recombines TRBV6-5 with TRBJ2-2; no firm D call. Trimming removed 4 bases at V and 6 bases at J, with 12 bases between. The CDR3 loop spans 14 amino acids. CDR1 MNHEY and CDR2 SVGAGI come from the germline V gene. CDR3 bases: TGTGCCAGCAGTTGGACCCGATTGGCCGGGGAGCTGTTTTTT. This gives the protein CASSWTRLAGELFF.

In this sample, this clonotype turned up a few times. This rearrangement joins TRBV29-1 to TRBJ2-2; D uncertain. CDR1 is SQVTM and CDR2 is ANQGSEA in the germline V gene. Trimming left V 5 bases short and J 2 bases short, with 9 bases between. The CDR3 runs 13 residues. CDR3 region: CSVLKENTGELFF. In nucleotides, the CDR3 is TGCAGCGTTTTAAAGGAAAACACCGGGGAGCTGTTTTTT.